The 21 T cell receptor beta chains below all came from one sample that was sequenced in a study of T cells after yellow fever vaccination. TCRdb redid the calling of the 5' RACE reads with MiXCR, one entry per CDR3 protein. The sample records about 180,000 distinct CDR3 sequences, approximately 6.2% being singletons. The sequencing here drew on CD4+ T cells sorted from PBMCs, taken on the day of the first yellow fever vaccination. These receptors were taken from a young man who received the YFV17D yellow fever vaccine.

This clonotype has a count of ten or more. This chain uses TRBV4-1 with TRBJ2-3, with TRBD2 as a possible D gene (5 bases). V lost 0 bases to trimming and J lost 2 bases, with 18 bases between them. The germline gives CDR1 MGHRA, CDR2 YSYEKL. CDR3 length: 18 amino acids. As DNA, the CDR3 is TGCGCCAGCAGCCAAGAAGCCAGCGGTCGATTAAACACAGATACGCAGTATTTT. Translating it yields CASSQEASGRLNTDTQYF.

This clonotype has a count of ten or more. V and J are TRBV20-1 and TRBJ1-2, with 8 bases aligning to TRBD1. From germline, CDR1 is DFQATT and CDR2 SNEGSKA (reference sequence). Trimming at V came to 1 base and at J to 6 bases, leaving 7 bases not matched to a gene. The CDR3 totals 14 residues. This CDR3 is CSARAISGGHGYTF. CDR3 DNA: TGCAGTGCTAGAGCCATCTCAGGGGGCCATGGCTACACCTTC.

Many counts were recorded for this clonotype. This sequence joins TRBV5-1 and TRBJ2-1, with D tentatively TRBD2 (6 bases). The CDR3 extends over 14 amino acids. With 5 bases removed from V and 7 bases from J, the gap between germline ends came to 16 bases. Germline CDR1 reads SGHRS; CDR2 reads YFSETQ. The CDR3 reads CASRSQGGLNEQFF. CDR3 nucleotides: TGCGCCAGCAGGAGTCAGGGAGGTTTAAATGAGCAGTTCTTC.

This clonotype was seen many times. The V and J genes are TRBV7-2 and TRBJ2-5, with TRBD2 matching over 9 bases. V lost 3 bases to trimming and J lost 3 bases; unmatched junction nucleotides: 2. This CDR3 is built from 14 residues. Germline CDR1 reads SGHTA; CDR2 reads FQGNSA. The CDR3 protein is CASSFQRGEETQYF. The CDR3 DNA sequence: TGTGCCAGCAGCTTTCAGCGGGGGGAAGAGACCCAGTACTTC.

In its sample, this clonotype was seen many times. The V call is TRBV7-2, the J call TRBJ2-7, with 7 positions matching TRBD2. CDR3 length: 14 residues. J was trimmed by 1 base and V by 6 bases; bases with no gene match: 6. Germline CDR1 reads SGHTA; CDR2 reads FQGNSA. CDR3 region: CASSFTGGSYEQYF. The CDR3 nucleotides read TGTGCCAGCAGTTTCACGGGGGGTTCCTACGAGCAGTACTTC. The whole variable domain, filled in from reference TRBV7-2 and TRBJ2-7, reads GAGVSQSPSNKVTEKGKDVELRCDPISGHTALYWYRQSLGQGLEFLIYFQGNSAPDKSGLPSDRFSAERTGGSVSTLTIQRTQQEDSAVYLCASSFTGGSYEQYFGPGTRLTVT.

V and J are TRBV29-1 and TRBJ2-1; TRBD1 matches at 9 bases. The CDR3 covers 18 residues. V lost 6 bases to trimming and J lost 0 bases; unmatched junction nucleotides: 15. Germline V CDR1 and CDR2: SQVTM, ANQGSEA. CDR3 sequence reads: CSVPGTGSAEPSYNEQFF. The CDR3 DNA is TGCAGCGTGCCCGGGACAGGGTCCGCCGAACCCTCCTACAATGAGCAGTTCTTC.

This rearrangement joins TRBV10-3 to TRBJ2-1, with TRBD1 as a possible D gene (5 bases). CDR1 and CDR2 from the germline V gene are ENHRY and SYGVKD. Trimming left V 11 bases short and J 7 bases short, with 12 bases between. This CDR3 has 11 residues. The CDR3, as DNA: TGTGCCTCGATGGGGCTGAATGAGCAGTTCTTC. It encodes CASMGLNEQFF.

The chain joins TRBV7-9 to TRBJ2-7; the match to TRBD1 covers 8 bases. The germline V gene encodes CDR1 SEHNR and CDR2 FQNEAQ (reference sequence). This CDR3 is built from 16 residues. V gave up 5 bases and J gave up 5 bases; unmatched junction bases: 14. CDR3 sequence (DNA): TGTGCCAGCAGCCAGCGCGGACAGGGCAAGTTCCACGAGCAGTACTTC. It specifies CASSQRGQGKFHEQYF.

This clonotype was seen at least ten times. This chain uses TRBV7-2 with TRBJ2-2, with TRBD1 matching 8 bases. Trimming removed 5 bases from V and 2 bases from J; junction bases left unmatched: 7. CDR1 is SGHTA, CDR2 FQGNSA, per germline. This CDR3 contains 16 residues. CDR3 protein: CASSTPGQANTGELFF. The CDR3 nucleotides read TGTGCCAGCAGCACCCCGGGACAGGCTAACACCGGGGAGCTGTTTTTT.

This clonotype has more than one count but fewer than ten. The chain combines TRBV28 with TRBJ2-3, with no clear D. The V and J ends lost 4 bases and 5 bases respectively, with 19 bases between them. Germline loops: CDR1 MDHEN, CDR2 SYDVKM. The CDR3 sequence is 16 residues long. The CDR3 nucleotides are TGTGCCAGCAGTTCACCGTATGGGTCTGGCGAAGATACGCAGTATTTT. Protein sequence: CASSSPYGSGEDTQYF.

This clonotype was detected a few times. This chain links TRBV7-2 with TRBJ1-5; the D is unclear. Per germline, CDR1 SGHTA and CDR2 FQGNSA. Trimming shortened V by 5 bases and J by 2 bases, and 13 bases separated the two germline ends. The CDR3 has 15 amino acids. The CDR3 DNA is TGTGCCAGCAGCCCGTCCTGGTTTCGCAATCAGCCCCAGCATTTT. Translation: CASSPSWFRNQPQHF.

This clonotype occurred many times. This chain links TRBV7-2 with TRBJ2-1, with D possibly called TRBD1 or TRBD2 (5 bases each). The CDR3 is 14 amino acids. Germline CDR1 reads SGHTA; CDR2 reads FQGNSA. Trimming took off 6 bases at V and 4 bases at J, with 13 bases between the two ends. In DNA form, the CDR3 reads TGTGCCAGCAGGCCCGGGGACCGATACAATGAGCAGTTCTTC. Its protein product is CASRPGDRYNEQFF.

The genes are TRBV5-1 and TRBJ2-1; 10 bases align to TRBD2. Germline CDR1 and CDR2: SGHRS and YFSETQ. The CDR3 runs to 16 residues. V lost 4 bases and J lost 3; bases outside the gene matches: 7. The CDR3 sequence: CASSRGASGGYNEQFF. In DNA, the CDR3 is TGCGCCAGCAGCCGGGGAGCTAGCGGGGGCTACAATGAGCAGTTCTTC.

The table lists this clonotype with a few counts. V usage is TRBV14 and J usage is TRBJ2-3; the match to TRBD1 covers 10 bases. Trimming removed 3 bases from V and 8 bases from J; junction bases left unmatched: 2. The germline gives CDR1 SGHDN, CDR2 FVKESK. The CDR3 runs to 13 residues. The CDR3 sequence: CASSQWDRGTQYF. In DNA form, the CDR3 reads TGTGCCAGCAGCCAGTGGGACAGGGGTACGCAGTATTTT.

At least ten counts were recorded for this clonotype. The chain recombines TRBV20-1 with TRBJ2-3; D gene unclear. The CDR3 contains 11 residues. In germline, CDR1 is DFQATT, CDR2 SNEGSKA (reference sequence). Between the trimmed V and J ends, which lost 3 bases and 5 bases, there was a span of 6 bases. The CDR3 DNA follows: TGCAGTGCTAGGGTGGGAGATACGCAGTATTTT. Translating gives CSARVGDTQYF.

J is TRBJ1-1 and V is TRBV14; no clear D gene. Trimming stripped 1 base from V and 9 bases from J, with 9 bases between. The CDR3 is 12 amino acids. Germline loops: CDR1 SGHDN, CDR2 FVKESK. CDR3 nucleotide sequence: TGTGCCAGCAGCCAAGTTCAGGAAAAAGCTTTCTTT. Its translation is CASSQVQEKAFF.

This clonotype was picked up a small number of times. The J gene is TRBJ2-7, the V gene TRBV3-1; D assignment may be TRBD1 or TRBD2 (5 bases each). This CDR3 region has 17 residues. Germline CDR1 is LGHDT and CDR2 is YNNKEL (reference sequence). Trimming pared 0 bases from V and 6 bases from J, leaving 21 bases between. The CDR3 region has the DNA TGTGCCAGCAGCCAAGACCTCAGTTCAGGGACCCGCTCCGAGCAGTACTTC. As protein: CASSQDLSSGTRSEQYF.

Ten or more counts support this clonotype. The V gene is TRBV6-5, the J gene TRBJ2-3, with TRBD2 matching 7 bases. V lost 5 bases and J lost 2; bases outside the gene matches: 7. Germline lookup yields CDR1 MNHEY and CDR2 SVGAGI. The CDR3 totals 15 residues. The DNA of the CDR3 is TGTGCCAGCAGTCCCCGGGGGGTCAACACAGATACGCAGTATTTT. It translates to CASSPRGVNTDTQYF.

This clonotype was observed a few times. The V gene is TRBV9, the J gene TRBJ1-4; the D gene is possibly TRBD1 (6 bases). V was cut by 2 bases and J by 6 bases, with 11 bases left in between. The CDR3 extends over 14 amino acids. Per germline, CDR1 SGDLS and CDR2 YYNGEE. The CDR3 coding sequence is TGTGCCAGCAGCGTCTACAGGGCCGATGAAAAACTGTTTTTT. Its protein is CASSVYRADEKLFF.

This clonotype was picked up a small number of times. The V and J genes are TRBV2 and TRBJ2-1; no clear D gene. The CDR3 runs to 13 residues. Germline lookup yields CDR1 SNHLY and CDR2 FYNNEI. V lost 1 base and J 6 bases, leaving 7 bases between the germline ends. CDR3 region: CASSEGVVNEQFF. DNA for the CDR3: TGTGCCAGCAGTGAAGGGGTAGTCAATGAGCAGTTCTTC. The whole variable domain, remainder taken from reference TRBV2 and TRBJ2-1, is EPEVTQTPSHQVTQMGQEVILRCVPISNHLYFYWYRQILGQKVEFLVSFYNNEISEKSEIFDDQFSVERPDGSNFTLKIRSTKLEDSAMYFCASSEGVVNEQFFGPGTRLTVL.

This clonotype was counted at least ten times. This chain uses TRBV12-3 or TRBV12-4 with TRBJ1-6, with 7 bases fitting TRBD1. The V segment lost 6 bases and the J segment 0 bases; nucleotides outside the gene matches: 5. This CDR3 spans 16 amino acids. CDR3 coding DNA: TGTGCCAGCAGACCCAGGGACAGCTCCTATAATTCACCCCTCCACTTT. Its translation: CASRPRDSSYNSPLHF.